The 14 T cell receptor beta chains below were found in one sample sequenced in a study of cytomegalovirus exposure and HLA in healthy donors (TCRdb year 2017). The library was built by means of the immunoSEQ multiplex PCR assay. For the multiplex PCR, a mixture combining 60 forward primers for TCR Vbeta segments and 13 reverse primers for TCR Jbeta segments was used. TCRdb's version of the immuneACCESS table is confined to in-frame rearrangements and falls short of the full clone set. An unresolved V gene accounts for under half of the shortfall where checked; the remainder is of unknown origin. The sample has approximately 40,000 clones on record, 86% of them singletons. Approximately 10% of the sample lies in the top ten. The source material was PBMCs. These receptors all stem from a woman aged 40 to 49 in good health and CMV-seropositive.

The J gene is TRBJ2-2, the V gene TRBV18, with 8 bases identical to TRBD1. The CDR3 spans 17 residues. Germline V gene sequence: CDR1 KGHSH, CDR2 LQKENI. The trim removed 0 bases at V and 5 bases at J, leaving 8 bases unmatched. In DNA form, the CDR3 reads TGTGCCAGCTCACCACCCACAGGGGGAAGAGAAACCGGGGAGCTGTTTTTT. Protein sequence: CASSPPTGGRETGELFF.

This clone occurred once. The genes are TRBV4-2 and TRBJ2-7; 8 positions agree with TRBD1. The germline V gene encodes CDR1 LGHNA and CDR2 YNFKEQ. V was pared by 0 bases and J by 2 bases, with 9 bases of the junction left unmatched. CDR3 length: 17 amino acids. The CDR3 loop reads CASSQDLADRGTYEQYF. The DNA of the CDR3 is TGTGCCAGCAGCCAAGATCTGGCCGACAGGGGAACCTACGAGCAGTACTTC.

The CDR3 here is CASSHRESYEQYF. CDR3 DNA sequence: TGTGCCAGCAGTCACAGGGAATCCTACGAGCAGTACTTC. The chain joins TRBV27 to TRBJ2-7; tentative D call: TRBD1 (6 bases). Trimming took 5 bases from V and 1 from J, leaving 9 bases between them. The germline V gene has CDR1 MNHEY and CDR2 SMNVEV (reference sequence). The CDR3 covers 13 residues.

This chain connects TRBV28 to TRBJ2-5; a weak D match, TRBD1 (6 bases). The CDR3 runs 14 residues. In germline, CDR1 is MDHEN, CDR2 SYDVKM. Trimming shortened V by 6 bases and J by 7 bases, and 18 bases separated the two germline ends. In nucleotides, the CDR3 is TGTGCCAGCAGAATAGGACAGCGATGGGGGACCCAGTACTTC. Translating gives CASRIGQRWGTQYF.

The chain joins TRBV6-5 to TRBJ2-5, with TRBD1 matching 7 bases. Germline assignment: CDR1 MNHEY and CDR2 SVGAGI. Unmatched junction bases numbered 4, after V lost 4 bases and J lost 2 bases. This CDR3 contains 14 residues. The CDR3 DNA reads as TGTGCCAGCAGTTTCCGCAGGGGGCAAGAGACCCAGTACTTC. Protein sequence: CASSFRRGQETQYF.

This chain joins TRBV9 and TRBJ2-1; D remains ambiguous. The CDR3 has 13 amino acids. Looked up from germline, CDR1 is SGDLS and CDR2 is YYNGEE. V was clipped by 3 bases and J by 4 bases, with 8 bases between them. The CDR3 nucleotides are TGTGCCAGCAGCGAGAGGAGATACAATGAGCAGTTCTTC. Protein product: CASSERRYNEQFF.

The chain recombines TRBV4-3 with TRBJ1-1; D not resolved. Germline V gives CDR1 LGHNA, CDR2 YSLEER. V lost 1 base and J lost 11, with 14 bases in between. This CDR3 has 13 amino acids. CDR3 sequence: CASSQGMGSSAFF. As DNA, the CDR3 is TGCGCCAGCAGCCAAGGTATGGGCAGCTCGGCTTTCTTT.

This clone was counted only a few times. The V and J genes are TRBV29-1 and TRBJ1-1; possible D gene TRBD1, 5 bases. V was pared by 6 bases and J by 1 base, with 6 bases between. Germline V lookup: CDR1 SQVTM, CDR2 ANQGSEA. The CDR3 extends over 11 amino acids. CDR3 sequence (DNA): TGCAGCGTACAGGAGAACACTGAAGCTTTCTTT. Translation gives CSVQENTEAFF.

This chain links TRBV27 with TRBJ1-3, with 7 bases that match TRBD1. The CDR3 is 16 amino acids. V trimming: 3 bases; J trimming: 4 bases; junction bases outside the gene matches: 9. Germline V CDR1 and CDR2: MNHEY, SMNVEV (reference sequence). In DNA form, the CDR3 reads TGTGCCAGCAGTTTGGGACAGCCATTAGGAGGAAACACCATATATTTT. This gives the protein CASSLGQPLGGNTIYF.

The table lists this clone with a few counts. The chain links TRBV18 to TRBJ1-6; D not resolved. V was clipped by 3 bases and J by 10 bases, with 10 bases between them. The germline gives CDR1 KGHSH, CDR2 LQKENI. The CDR3 totals 13 residues. As DNA, the CDR3 is TGTGCCAGCTCACCGAGGGAGGGATCACCCCTCCACTTT. Translated, it gives CASSPREGSPLHF.

V is TRBV27 and J is TRBJ1-6, with a weak D call TRBD1 (5 bases). The CDR3 is made up of 14 amino acids. CDR1 is MNHEY and CDR2 is SMNVEV in the germline V gene (reference sequence). V lost 6 bases to trimming and J lost 10 bases, with 16 bases between them. This CDR3 is CASRPPGGLSPLHF. The CDR3 DNA reads TGTGCCAGCAGACCGCCCGGGGGACTCTCACCCCTCCACTTT.

This chain uses TRBV9 with TRBJ1-3; possibly TRBD1 for D (5 bases). The ends were cut back, 0 bases at V and 3 bases at J, with 13 bases in the middle. CDR1 and CDR2 (germline): SGDLS, YYNGEE. This CDR3 spans 16 amino acids. CDR3 amino acids: CASSVASREGGNTIYF. CDR3 coding DNA: TGTGCCAGCAGCGTAGCTAGCAGGGAGGGTGGAAACACCATATATTTT.

The chain couples TRBV9 to TRBJ1-4; D is perhaps TRBD1 (5 bases). This CDR3 contains 15 residues. CDR1 and CDR2 from the germline V gene are SGDLS and YYNGEE. V gave up 4 bases and J gave up 8 bases, with 18 bases separating them. CDR3 residues: CASSPQGQGGEKLFF. CDR3 in DNA: TGTGCCAGCAGCCCCCAAGGTCAGGGTGGAGAAAAACTGTTTTTT. Full variable domain (rest looked up from reference TRBV9 and TRBJ1-4): DSGVTQTPKHLITATGQRVTLRCSPRSGDLSVYWYQQSLDQGLQFLIQYYNGEERAKGNILERFSAQQFPDLHSELNLSSLELGDSALYFCASSPQGQGGEKLFFGSGTQLSVL.

The chain joins TRBV18 to TRBJ2-1; 16 nucleotides align to TRBD2. The V segment lost 6 bases and the J segment 2 bases; nucleotides outside the gene matches: 7. The CDR3 consists of 18 residues. Per the germline V gene, CDR1 is KGHSH and CDR2 is LQKENI. The CDR3 coding sequence is TGTGCCAGCTCCCCGGGACTAGCGGGGGGGTCGACCTACAATGAGCAGTTCTTC. Amino acid sequence: CASSPGLAGGSTYNEQFF.